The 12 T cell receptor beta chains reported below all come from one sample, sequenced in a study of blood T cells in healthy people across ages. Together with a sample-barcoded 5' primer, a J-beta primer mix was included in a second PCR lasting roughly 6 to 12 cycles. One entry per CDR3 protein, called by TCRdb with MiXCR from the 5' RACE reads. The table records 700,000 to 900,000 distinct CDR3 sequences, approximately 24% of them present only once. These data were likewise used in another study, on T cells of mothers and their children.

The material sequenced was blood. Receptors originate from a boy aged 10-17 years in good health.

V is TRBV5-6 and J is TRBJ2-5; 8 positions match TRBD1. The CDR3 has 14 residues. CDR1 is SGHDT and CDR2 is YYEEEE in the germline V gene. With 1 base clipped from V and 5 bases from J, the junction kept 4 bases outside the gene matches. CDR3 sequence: CASSLQGAKETQYF. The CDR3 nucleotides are TGTGCCAGCAGCTTGCAGGGGGCGAAGGAGACCCAGTACTTC.

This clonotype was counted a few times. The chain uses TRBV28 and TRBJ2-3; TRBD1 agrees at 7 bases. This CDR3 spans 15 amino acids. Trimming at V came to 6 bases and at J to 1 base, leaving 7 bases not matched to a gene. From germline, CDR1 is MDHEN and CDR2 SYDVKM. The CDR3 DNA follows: TGTGCCAGCAGGAACGACAGGGCTGGCACAGATACGCAGTATTTT. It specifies CASRNDRAGTDTQYF.

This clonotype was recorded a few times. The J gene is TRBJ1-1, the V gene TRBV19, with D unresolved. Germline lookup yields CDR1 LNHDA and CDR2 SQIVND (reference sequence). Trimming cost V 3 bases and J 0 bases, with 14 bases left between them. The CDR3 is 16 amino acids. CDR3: CASSIPWGGMNTEAFF. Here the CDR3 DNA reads TGTGCCAGTAGTATCCCATGGGGAGGCATGAACACTGAAGCTTTCTTT.

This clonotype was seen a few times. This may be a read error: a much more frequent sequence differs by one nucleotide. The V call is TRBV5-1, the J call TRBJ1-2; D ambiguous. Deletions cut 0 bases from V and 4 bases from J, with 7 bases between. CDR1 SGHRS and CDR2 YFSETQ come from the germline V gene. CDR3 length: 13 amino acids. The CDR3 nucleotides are TGCGCCAGCAGCTTGGAAGCTCGCTATGGCTACACCTTC. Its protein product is CASSLEARYGYTF.

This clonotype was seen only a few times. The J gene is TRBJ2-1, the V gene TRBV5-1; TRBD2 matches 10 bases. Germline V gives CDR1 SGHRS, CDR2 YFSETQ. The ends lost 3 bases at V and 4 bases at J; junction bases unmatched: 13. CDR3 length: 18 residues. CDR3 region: CASSYRLAGTRKYNEQFF. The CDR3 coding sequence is TGCGCCAGCAGCTACCGACTAGCGGGTACTAGGAAGTACAATGAGCAGTTCTTC. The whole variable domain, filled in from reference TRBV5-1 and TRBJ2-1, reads KAGVTQTPRYLIKTRGQQVTLSCSPISGHRSVSWYQQTPGQGLQFLFEYFSETQRNKGNFPGRFSGRQFSNSRSEMNVSTLELGDSALYLCASSYRLAGTRKYNEQFFGPGTRLTVL.

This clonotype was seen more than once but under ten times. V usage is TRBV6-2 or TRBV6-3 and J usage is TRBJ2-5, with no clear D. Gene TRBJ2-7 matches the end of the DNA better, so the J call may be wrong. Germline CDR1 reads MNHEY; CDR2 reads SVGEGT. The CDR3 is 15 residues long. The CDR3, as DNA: TGTGCCAGCAGTTACTCCCCAGCTCTTACCTACGAGCAGTACTTC. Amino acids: CASSYSPALTYEQYF.

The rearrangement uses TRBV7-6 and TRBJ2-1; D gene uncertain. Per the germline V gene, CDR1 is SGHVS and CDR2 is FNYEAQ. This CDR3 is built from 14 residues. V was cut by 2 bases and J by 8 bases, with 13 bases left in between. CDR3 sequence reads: CASSLYGGTDEQFF. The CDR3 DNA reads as TGTGCCAGCAGCTTATATGGCGGAACGGATGAGCAGTTCTTC.

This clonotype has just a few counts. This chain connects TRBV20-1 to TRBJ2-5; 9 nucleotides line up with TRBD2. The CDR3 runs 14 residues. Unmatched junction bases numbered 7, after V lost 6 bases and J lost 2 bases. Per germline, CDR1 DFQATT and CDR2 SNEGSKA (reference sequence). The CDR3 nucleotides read TGCAGTGCCACAAGGGCGGGGGGGCAAGAGACCCAGTACTTC. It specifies CSATRAGGQETQYF.

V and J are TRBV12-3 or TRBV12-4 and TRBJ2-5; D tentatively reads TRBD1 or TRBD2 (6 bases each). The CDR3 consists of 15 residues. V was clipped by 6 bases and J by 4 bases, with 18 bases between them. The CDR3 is CASRPQRRGGETQYF. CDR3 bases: TGTGCCAGCAGGCCTCAACGCAGGGGAGGAGAGACCCAGTACTTC.

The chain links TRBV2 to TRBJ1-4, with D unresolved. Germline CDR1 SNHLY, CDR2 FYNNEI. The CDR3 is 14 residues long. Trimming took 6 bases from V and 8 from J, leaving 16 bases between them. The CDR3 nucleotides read TGTGCCAGCAGGACGGGAGGGCCCACCGAAAAACTGTTTTTT. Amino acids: CASRTGGPTEKLFF.

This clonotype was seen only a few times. CDR3 sequence (DNA): TGTGCCAGCAGCCGAGCGGGGGGGCCGGAGACCTACGAGCAGTACTTC. Translation: CASSRAGGPETYEQYF. The chain has TRBV6-5 and TRBJ2-7, with TRBD2 identical over 10 bases. V gave up 6 bases and J gave up 2 bases; unmatched junction bases: 10. The CDR3 length is 16 residues. Germline values: CDR1 MNHEY, CDR2 SVGAGI.

CDR3 nucleotides: TGTGCCAGCAGTTTCCGGGCCTTGACTAGCGGGGGGGCCCTTCAAGAGACCCAGTACTTC. Encoded protein: CASSFRALTSGGALQETQYF. This sequence joins TRBV27 and TRBJ2-7, with 14 bases lining up with TRBD2. The J call may be incorrect, as the DNA end agrees better with TRBJ2-5. Germline V gives CDR1 MNHEY, CDR2 SMNVEV (reference sequence). The CDR3 has 20 residues.